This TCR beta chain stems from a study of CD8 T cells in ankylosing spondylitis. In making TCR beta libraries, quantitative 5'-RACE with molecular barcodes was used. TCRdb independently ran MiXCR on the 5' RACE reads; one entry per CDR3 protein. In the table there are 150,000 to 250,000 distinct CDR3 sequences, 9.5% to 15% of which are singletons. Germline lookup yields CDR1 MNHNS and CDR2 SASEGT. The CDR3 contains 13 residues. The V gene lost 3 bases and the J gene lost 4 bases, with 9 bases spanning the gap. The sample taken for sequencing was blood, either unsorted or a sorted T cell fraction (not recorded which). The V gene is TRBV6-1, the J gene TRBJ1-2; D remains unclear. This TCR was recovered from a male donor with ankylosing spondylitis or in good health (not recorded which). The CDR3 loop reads CASSDGPSYGYTF. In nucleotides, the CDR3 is TGTGCCAGCAGTGACGGTCCAAGCTATGGCTACACCTTC.